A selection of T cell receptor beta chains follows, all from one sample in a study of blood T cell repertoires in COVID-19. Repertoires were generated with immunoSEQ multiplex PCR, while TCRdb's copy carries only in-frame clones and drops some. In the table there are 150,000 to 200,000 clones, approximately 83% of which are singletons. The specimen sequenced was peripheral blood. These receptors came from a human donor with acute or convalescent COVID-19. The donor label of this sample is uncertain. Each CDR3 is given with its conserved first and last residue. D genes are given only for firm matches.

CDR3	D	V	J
CASRGTGPSGANVLTF	NA	TRBV28	TRBJ2-6
CASSVTGPNSPLHF	NA	TRBV5-1	TRBJ1-6
CASSPSGWTDTQYF	TRBD2	TRBV7-8	TRBJ2-3
CASSYTGQGLNSPLHF	TRBD1	TRBV6-2/TRBV6-3	TRBJ1-6
CASSFGPYREMGNIQYF	NA	TRBV11-2	TRBJ2-4
CASSQEGRSSGNTIYF	NA	TRBV3-1/TRBV3-2	TRBJ1-3
CASSYYGLYGYTF	NA	TRBV6-5	TRBJ1-2
CATSGSTGSGETQYF	NA	TRBV15	TRBJ2-5
CASSSLGGGAPETQYF	TRBD2	TRBV5-4	TRBJ2-5
CASSWLAAQETQYF	NA	TRBV5-4	TRBJ2-5
CASSLTGQFNQPQHF	TRBD1	TRBV7-2	TRBJ1-5
CAWSGREARGYTF	NA	TRBV30	TRBJ1-2
CASRSGGRGDYGYTF	NA	TRBV2	TRBJ1-2
CASSLYGQGRGNEQFF	TRBD1	TRBV5-1	TRBJ2-1
CASSLKRVAGELFF	NA	TRBV7-2	TRBJ2-2
CASSLSQVANTGELFF	NA	TRBV5-1	TRBJ2-2
CASSQATGFYKNIQYF	TRBD1	TRBV14	TRBJ2-4